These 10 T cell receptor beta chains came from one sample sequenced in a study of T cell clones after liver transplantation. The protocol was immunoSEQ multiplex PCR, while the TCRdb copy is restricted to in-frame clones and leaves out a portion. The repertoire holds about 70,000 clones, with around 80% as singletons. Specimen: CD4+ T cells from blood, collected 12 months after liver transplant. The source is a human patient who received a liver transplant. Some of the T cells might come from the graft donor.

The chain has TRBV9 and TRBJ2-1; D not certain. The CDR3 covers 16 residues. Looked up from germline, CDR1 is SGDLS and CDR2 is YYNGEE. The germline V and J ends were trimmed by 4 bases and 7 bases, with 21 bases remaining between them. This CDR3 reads CASSPRSLLVRNEQFF. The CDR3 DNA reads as TGTGCCAGCAGCCCAAGGTCCCTCCTAGTAAGGAATGAGCAGTTCTTC.

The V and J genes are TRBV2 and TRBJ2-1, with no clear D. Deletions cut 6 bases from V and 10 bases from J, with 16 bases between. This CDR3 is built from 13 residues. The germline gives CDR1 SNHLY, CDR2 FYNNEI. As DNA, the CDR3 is TGTGCCAGCAGCGCGTATTTAGGATGGGAGCAGTTCTTC. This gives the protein CASSAYLGWEQFF.

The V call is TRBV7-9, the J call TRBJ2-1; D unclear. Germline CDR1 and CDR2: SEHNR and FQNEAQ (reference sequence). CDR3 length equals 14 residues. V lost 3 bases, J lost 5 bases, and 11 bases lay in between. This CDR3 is CASSFGAADNEQFF. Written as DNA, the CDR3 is TGTGCCAGCAGCTTCGGCGCTGCCGACAATGAGCAGTTCTTC.

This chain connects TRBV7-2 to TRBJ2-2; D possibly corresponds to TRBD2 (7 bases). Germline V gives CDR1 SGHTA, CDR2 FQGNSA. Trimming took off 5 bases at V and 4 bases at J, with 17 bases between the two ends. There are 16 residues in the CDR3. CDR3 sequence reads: CASSPRGGTGTGELFF. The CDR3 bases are TGTGCCAGCAGCCCGAGGGGGGGAACGGGCACCGGGGAGCTGTTTTTT.

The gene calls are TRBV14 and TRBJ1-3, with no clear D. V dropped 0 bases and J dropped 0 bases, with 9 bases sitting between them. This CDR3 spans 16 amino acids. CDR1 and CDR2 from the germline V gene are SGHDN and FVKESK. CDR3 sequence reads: CASSQDLRISGNTIYF. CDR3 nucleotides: TGTGCCAGCAGCCAAGATTTACGGATCTCTGGAAACACCATATATTTT. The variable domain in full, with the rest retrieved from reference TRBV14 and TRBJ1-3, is EAGVTQFPSHSVIEKGQTVTLRCDPISGHDNLYWYRRVMGKEIKFLLHFVKESKQDESGMPNNRFLAERTGGTYSTLKVQPAELEDSGVYFCASSQDLRISGNTIYFGEGSWLTVV.

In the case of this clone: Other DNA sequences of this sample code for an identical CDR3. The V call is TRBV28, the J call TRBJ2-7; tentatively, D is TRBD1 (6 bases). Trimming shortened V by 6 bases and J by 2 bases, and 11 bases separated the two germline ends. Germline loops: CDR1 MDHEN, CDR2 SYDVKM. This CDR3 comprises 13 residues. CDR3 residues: CASRPGQTYEQYF. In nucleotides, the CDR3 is TGTGCCAGCAGACCCGGACAGACCTACGAGCAGTACTTC.

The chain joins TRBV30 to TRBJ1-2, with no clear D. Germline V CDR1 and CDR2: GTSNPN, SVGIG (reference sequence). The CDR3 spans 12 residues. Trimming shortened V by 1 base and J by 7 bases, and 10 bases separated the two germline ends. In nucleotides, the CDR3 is TGTGCCTGGAGTGCGAGCGGTCCTGGCTACACCTTC. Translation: CAWSASGPGYTF.

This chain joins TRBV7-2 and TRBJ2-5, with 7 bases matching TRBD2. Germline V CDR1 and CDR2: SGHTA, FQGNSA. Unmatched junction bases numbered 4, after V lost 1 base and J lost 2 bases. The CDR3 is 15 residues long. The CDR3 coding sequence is TGTGCCAGCAGCTTAGGGAGCGGGGCACAAGAGACCCAGTACTTC. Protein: CASSLGSGAQETQYF.

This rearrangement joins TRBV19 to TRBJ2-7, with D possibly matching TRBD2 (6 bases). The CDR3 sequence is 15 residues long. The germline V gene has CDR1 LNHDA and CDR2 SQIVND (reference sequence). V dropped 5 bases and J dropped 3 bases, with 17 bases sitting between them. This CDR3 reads CASSRFGGKNYEQYF. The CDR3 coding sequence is TGTGCCAGTAGTCGTTTTGGCGGGAAAAACTACGAGCAGTACTTC.

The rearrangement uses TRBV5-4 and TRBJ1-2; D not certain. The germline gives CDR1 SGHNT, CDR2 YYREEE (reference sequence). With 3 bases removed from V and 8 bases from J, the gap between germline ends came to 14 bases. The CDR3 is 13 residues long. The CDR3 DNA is TGTGCCAGCAGCTCTGACTCCCTCGGAGGCTACACCTTC. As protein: CASSSDSLGGYTF.